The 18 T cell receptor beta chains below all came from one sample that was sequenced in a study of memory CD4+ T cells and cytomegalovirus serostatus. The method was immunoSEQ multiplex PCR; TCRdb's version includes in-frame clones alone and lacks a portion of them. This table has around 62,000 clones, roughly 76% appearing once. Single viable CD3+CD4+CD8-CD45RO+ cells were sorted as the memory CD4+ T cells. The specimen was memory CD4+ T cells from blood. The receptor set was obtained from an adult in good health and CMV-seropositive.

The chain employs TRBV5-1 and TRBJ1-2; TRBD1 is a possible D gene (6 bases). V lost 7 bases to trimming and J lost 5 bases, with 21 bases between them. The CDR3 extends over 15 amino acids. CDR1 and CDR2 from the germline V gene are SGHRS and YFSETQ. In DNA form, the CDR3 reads TGCGCCAGCTCTCTCGAGGCAGGGGCCCGGTATGGCTACACCTTC. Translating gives CASSLEAGARYGYTF.

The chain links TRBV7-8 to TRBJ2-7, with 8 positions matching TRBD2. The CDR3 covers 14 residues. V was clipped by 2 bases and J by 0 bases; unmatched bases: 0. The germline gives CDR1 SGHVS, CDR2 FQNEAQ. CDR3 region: CASSLREGSYEQYF. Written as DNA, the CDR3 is TGTGCCAGCAGCTTACGGGAGGGCTCCTACGAGCAGTACTTC.

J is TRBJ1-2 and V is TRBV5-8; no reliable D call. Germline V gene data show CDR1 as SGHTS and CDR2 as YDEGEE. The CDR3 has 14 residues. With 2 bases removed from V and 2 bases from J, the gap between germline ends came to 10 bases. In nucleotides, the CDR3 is TGTGCCAGCAGCTTCGAGACGGTGAACTATGGCTACACCTTC. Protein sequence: CASSFETVNYGYTF. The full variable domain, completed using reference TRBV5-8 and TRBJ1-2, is EAGVTQSPTHLIKTRGQQATLRCSPISGHTSVYWYQQALGLGLQFLLWYDEGEERNRGNFPPRFSGRQFPNYSSELNVNALELEDSALYLCASSFETVNYGYTFGSGTRLTVV.

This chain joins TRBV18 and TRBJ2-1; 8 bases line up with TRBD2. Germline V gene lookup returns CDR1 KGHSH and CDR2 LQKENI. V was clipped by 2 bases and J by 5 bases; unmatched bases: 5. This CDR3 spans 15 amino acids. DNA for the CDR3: TGTGCCAGCTCACCATATCAGCGGGGGCACAATGAGCAGTTCTTC. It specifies CASSPYQRGHNEQFF.

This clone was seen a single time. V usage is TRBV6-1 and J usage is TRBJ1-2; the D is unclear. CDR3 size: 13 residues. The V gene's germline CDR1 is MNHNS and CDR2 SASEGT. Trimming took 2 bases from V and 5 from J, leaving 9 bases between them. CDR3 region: CASSERARYGYTF. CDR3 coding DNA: TGTGCCAGCAGTGAAAGGGCGCGGTATGGCTACACCTTC.

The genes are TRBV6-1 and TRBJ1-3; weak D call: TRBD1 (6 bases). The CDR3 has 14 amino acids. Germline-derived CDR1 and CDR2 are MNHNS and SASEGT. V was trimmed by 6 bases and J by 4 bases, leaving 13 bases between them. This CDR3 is CASRPTGTGNTIYF. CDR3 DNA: TGTGCCAGCAGGCCAACAGGGACAGGAAACACCATATATTTT.

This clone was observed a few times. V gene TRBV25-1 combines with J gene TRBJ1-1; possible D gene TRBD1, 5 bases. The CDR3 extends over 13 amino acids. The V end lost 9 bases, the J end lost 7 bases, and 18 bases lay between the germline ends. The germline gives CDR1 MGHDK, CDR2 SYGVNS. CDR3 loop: CASPPFRQFEAFF. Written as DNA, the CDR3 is TGTGCCAGTCCCCCTTTTCGACAGTTTGAAGCTTTCTTT.

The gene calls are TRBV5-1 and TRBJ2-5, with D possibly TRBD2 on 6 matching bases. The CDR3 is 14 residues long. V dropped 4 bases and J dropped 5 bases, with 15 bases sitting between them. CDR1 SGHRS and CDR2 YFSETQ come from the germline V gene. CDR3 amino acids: CASSPKGGWETQYF. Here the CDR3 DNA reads TGCGCCAGCAGCCCAAAGGGAGGTTGGGAGACCCAGTACTTC.

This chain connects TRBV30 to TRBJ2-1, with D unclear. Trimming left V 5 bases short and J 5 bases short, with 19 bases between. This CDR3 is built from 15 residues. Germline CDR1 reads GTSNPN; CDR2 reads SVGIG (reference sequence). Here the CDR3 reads CAWGRLGSSNNEQFF. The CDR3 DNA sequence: TGTGCCTGGGGCCGACTTGGATCTTCCAACAATGAGCAGTTCTTC.

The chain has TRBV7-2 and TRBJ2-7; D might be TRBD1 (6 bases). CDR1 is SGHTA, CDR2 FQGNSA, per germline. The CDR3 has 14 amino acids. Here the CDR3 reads CAVQRGSAGDEQYF. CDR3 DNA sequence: TGTGCAGTCCAAAGGGGGAGCGCCGGCGACGAGCAGTACTTC. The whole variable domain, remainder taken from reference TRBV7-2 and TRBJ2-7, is GAGVSQSPSNKVTEKGKDVELRCDPISGHTALYWYRQSLGQGLEFLIYFQGNSAPDKSGLPSDRFSAERTGGSVSTLTIQRTQQEDSAVYLCAVQRGSAGDEQYFGPGTRLTVT.

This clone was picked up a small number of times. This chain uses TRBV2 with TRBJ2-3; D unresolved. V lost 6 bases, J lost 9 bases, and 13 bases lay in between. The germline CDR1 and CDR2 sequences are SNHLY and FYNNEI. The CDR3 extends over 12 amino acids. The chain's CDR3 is CASSVDQTTQYF. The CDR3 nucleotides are TGTGCCAGCAGCGTTGATCAGACGACGCAGTATTTT.

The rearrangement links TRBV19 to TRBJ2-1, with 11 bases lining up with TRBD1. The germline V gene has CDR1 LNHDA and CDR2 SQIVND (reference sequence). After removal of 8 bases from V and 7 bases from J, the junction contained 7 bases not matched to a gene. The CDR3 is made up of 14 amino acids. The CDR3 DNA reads TGTGCCAGTCAGGACAGGGGGCTAGGGAATGAGCAGTTCTTC. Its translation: CASQDRGLGNEQFF.

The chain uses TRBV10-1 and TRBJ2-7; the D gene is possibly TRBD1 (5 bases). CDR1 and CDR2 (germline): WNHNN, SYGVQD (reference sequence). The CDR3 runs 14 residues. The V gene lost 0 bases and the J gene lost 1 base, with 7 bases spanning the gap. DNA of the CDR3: TGCGCCAGCAGTGAGTCGGCAGGGTCCTACGAGCAGTACTTC. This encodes CASSESAGSYEQYF.

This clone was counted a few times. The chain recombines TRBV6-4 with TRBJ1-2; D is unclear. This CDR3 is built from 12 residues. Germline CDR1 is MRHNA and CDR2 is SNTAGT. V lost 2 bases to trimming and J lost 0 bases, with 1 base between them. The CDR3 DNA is TGTGCCAGCAGTGACCCTAACTATGGCTACACCTTC. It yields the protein CASSDPNYGYTF.

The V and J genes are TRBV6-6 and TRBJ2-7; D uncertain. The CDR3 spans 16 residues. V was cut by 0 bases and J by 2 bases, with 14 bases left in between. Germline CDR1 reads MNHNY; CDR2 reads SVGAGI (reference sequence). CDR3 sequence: CASSYSNSASPYEQYF. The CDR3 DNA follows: TGTGCCAGCAGTTACTCGAATAGTGCCTCCCCCTACGAGCAGTACTTC.

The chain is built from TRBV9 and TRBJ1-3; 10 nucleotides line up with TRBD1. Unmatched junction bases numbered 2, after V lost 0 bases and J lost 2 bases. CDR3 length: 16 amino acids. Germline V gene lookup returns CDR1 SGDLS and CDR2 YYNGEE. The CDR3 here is CASSVEGQGAGNTIYF. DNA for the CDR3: TGTGCCAGCAGCGTAGAAGGACAGGGGGCTGGAAACACCATATATTTT.

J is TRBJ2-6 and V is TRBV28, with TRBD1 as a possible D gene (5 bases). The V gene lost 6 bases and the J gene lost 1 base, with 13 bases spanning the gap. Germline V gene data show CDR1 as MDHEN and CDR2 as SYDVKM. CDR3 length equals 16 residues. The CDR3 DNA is TGTGCCAGCAGGCCACTCAAGGGGTCTGGGGCCAACGTCCTGACTTTC. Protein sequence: CASRPLKGSGANVLTF.

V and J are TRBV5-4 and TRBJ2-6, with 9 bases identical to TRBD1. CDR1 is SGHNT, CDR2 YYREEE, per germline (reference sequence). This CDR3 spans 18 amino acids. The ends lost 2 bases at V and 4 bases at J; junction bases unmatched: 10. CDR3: CASSFPTGGLRGANVLTF. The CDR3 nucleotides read TGTGCCAGCAGCTTTCCGACAGGGGGGTTGAGAGGGGCCAACGTCCTGACTTTC. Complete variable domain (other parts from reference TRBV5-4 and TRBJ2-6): ETGVTQSPTHLIKTRGQQVTLRCSSQSGHNTVSWYQQALGQGPQFIFQYYREEENGRGNFPPRFSGLQFPNYSSELNVNALELDDSALYLCASSFPTGGLRGANVLTFGAGSRLTVL.